This entry concerns a single T cell receptor beta chain. Among the hyperthyroidism patients, all were newly diagnosed, aged 18 to 65, with under 2 months' duration. Exclusion criteria comprised other autoimmune diseases, uncontrolled infections, pregnancy or lactation in patients. Clinicians diagnosed using symptoms, serum thyroxine, TRAb, thyroid ultrasound and orbital computed tomography. These data come from a study of Graves' ophthalmopathy and Graves' hyperthyroidism. Looking at the study overall: The authors defined stable hyperthyroidism as no ophthalmopathy within 18 months of follow-up.

Losses at the gene ends were 5 bases for V and 6 bases for J; bases not matched to a gene: 11. The germline V gene has CDR1 SGHTS and CDR2 YDEGEE. This CDR3 comprises 16 residues. Amplification of the TCR beta CDR3 regions used RNA transcripts (as template). Amplification began with first-round RT-PCR using HTBI primers, then second-round multiplex PCR was performed. TCRdb used MiXCR to reprocess the multiplex PCR reads, holding one entry per CDR3 protein. The top ten hold over 8.5% of the sample, which has around 1,000,000 distinct CDR3 sequences, about 36% seen once. This sequence joins TRBV5-8 and TRBJ1-6; 7 bases line up with TRBD1. Sequenced: peripheral blood or thyroid tissue (not recorded which). The clonotype was recovered from an adult man with Graves' hyperthyroidism. This CDR3 is CASSKTGDVPNSPLHF. CDR3 sequence (DNA): TGTGCCAGCAGTAAAACAGGGGACGTGCCTAATTCACCCCTCCACTTT.